This TCR beta chain was captured in a study of vaccination and CD4 T cells after COVID-19. About this clonotype itself: Its antigen is currently unknown.

V trimming: 5 bases; J trimming: 4 bases; junction bases outside the gene matches: 5. The germline V gene has CDR1 SGHVS and CDR2 FQNEAQ. There are 14 residues in the CDR3. Oncomine TCR Beta short-read sequencing was applied to DNA from cultured CD4+ T cells. MiXCR was run by TCRdb on the PCR reads, yielding one entry per CDR3 protein. The sample shows about 20,000 distinct CDR3 sequences, 40% to 50% of them seen only once. Treatment here: approximately nine-day PBMC culture with coronavirus spike peptide pools or control peptides (ViraFEST assay). Source: CD4+ T cells from blood, cultured in vitro, taken before SARS-CoV-2 vaccination. The chain couples TRBV7-8 to TRBJ2-7; 10 bases fit TRBD2. This receptor was identified in a human donor who had recovered from COVID-19. CDR3: CASSEGLAAYEQYF. In DNA form, the CDR3 reads TGTGCCAGCAGCGAAGGACTAGCGGCGTACGAGCAGTACTTC.